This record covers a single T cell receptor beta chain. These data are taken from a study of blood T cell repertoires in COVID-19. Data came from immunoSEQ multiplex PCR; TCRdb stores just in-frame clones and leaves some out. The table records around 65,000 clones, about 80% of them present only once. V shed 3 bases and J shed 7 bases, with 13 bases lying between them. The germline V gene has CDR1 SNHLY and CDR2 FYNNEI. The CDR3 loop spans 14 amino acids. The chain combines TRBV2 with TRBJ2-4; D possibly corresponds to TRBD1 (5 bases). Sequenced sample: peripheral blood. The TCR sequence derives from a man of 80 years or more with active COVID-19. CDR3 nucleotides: TGTGCCAGCAGTGACAGGGTTGGTTCGAACATTCAGTACTTC. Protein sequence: CASSDRVGSNIQYF.